These 30 T cell receptor beta chains originate from one sample sequenced in a study of control samples from healthy donors and cancer patients. Only in-frame clones appear in the TCRdb table, and some are missing; sequencing was by immunoSEQ multiplex PCR. The sample shows some 120,000 clones, 90% of them seen only once. Sequenced input: blood. The origin of the receptors is a man aged 18 to 35 in good health.

The genes are TRBV6-1 and TRBJ1-4, with D unresolved. In germline, CDR1 is MNHNS, CDR2 SASEGT. Trimming cost V 2 bases and J 8 bases, with 18 bases left between them. The CDR3 length is 16 residues. CDR3 protein: CASSEIVPGGSEKLFF. The CDR3 DNA follows: TGTGCCAGCAGTGAAATTGTCCCGGGAGGGAGCGAAAAACTGTTTTTT.

The rearrangement uses TRBV5-6 and TRBJ2-7, with D maybe TRBD2 (5 bases). With 0 bases removed from V and 0 bases from J, the gap between germline ends came to 10 bases. The CDR3 runs 15 residues. The germline gives CDR1 SGHDT, CDR2 YYEEEE. CDR3 residues: CASSLDGVASYEQYV. DNA for the CDR3: TGTGCCAGCAGCTTGGACGGGGTGGCCTCCTACGAGCAGTACGTC.

The chain is built from TRBV5-4 and TRBJ2-1; no clear D gene. Germline CDR1 SGHNT, CDR2 YYREEE (reference sequence). Between the trimmed V and J ends, which lost 2 bases and 0 bases, there was a span of 6 bases. The CDR3 consists of 14 residues. CDR3 in DNA: TGTGCCAGCAGCTTATACGGCTCCTACAATGAGCAGTTCTTC. This sequence encodes CASSLYGSYNEQFF.

V is TRBV2 and J is TRBJ1-5, with TRBD1 matching over 7 bases. V trimming: 5 bases; J trimming: 4 bases; junction bases outside the gene matches: 8. Looked up from germline, CDR1 is SNHLY and CDR2 is FYNNEI. The CDR3 length is 15 residues. Here the CDR3 reads CASSLQGRANQPQHF. As DNA, the CDR3 is TGTGCCAGCAGTCTACAGGGGCGGGCGAATCAGCCCCAGCATTTT.

This chain links TRBV7-9 with TRBJ1-3, with unresolved D. Germline CDR1 reads SEHNR; CDR2 reads FQNEAQ (reference sequence). The CDR3 length is 13 residues. V lost 8 bases and J 1 base, leaving 9 bases between the germline ends. As DNA, the CDR3 is TGTGCCAGCCAGGCTCTGTCTGGAAACACCATATATTTT. Encoded protein: CASQALSGNTIYF.

The chain couples TRBV7-2 to TRBJ2-7, with 8 nucleotides matching TRBD1. Trimming removed 1 base from V and 2 bases from J; junction bases left unmatched: 4. The CDR3 runs 15 residues. CDR1 is SGHTA, CDR2 FQGNSA, per germline. CDR3 DNA: TGTGCCAGCAGCTTAGGGAGGACAGGGCCCTACGAGCAGTACTTC. Its protein is CASSLGRTGPYEQYF.

This chain uses TRBV4-1 with TRBJ2-2; TRBD2 agrees at 7 bases. The CDR3 is 17 amino acids. Per the germline V gene, CDR1 is MGHRA and CDR2 is YSYEKL. The J segment lost 2 bases and the V segment lost 4 bases, leaving 10 bases of the junction unmatched. The CDR3: CASSPLGGDYNTGELFF. The CDR3 DNA reads TGCGCCAGCAGCCCCCTCGGAGGGGACTATAACACCGGGGAGCTGTTTTTT.

About this clone: Other DNA variants within this sample encode the same CDR3. The chain carries TRBV15 and TRBJ1-6; TRBD1 might be the D (5 bases). Trimming pared 0 bases from V and 6 bases from J, leaving 6 bases between. The germline gives CDR1 LNHNV, CDR2 YYDKDF (reference sequence). This CDR3 has 14 residues. The chain's CDR3 is CATSRDGTNSPLHF. CDR3 in DNA: TGTGCCACCAGCAGAGACGGGACTAATTCACCCCTCCACTTT.

The chain has TRBV28 and TRBJ2-5, with D perhaps matching TRBD1 (6 bases). Germline CDR1 is MDHEN and CDR2 is SYDVKM. Trimming left V 6 bases short and J 5 bases short, with 19 bases between. The CDR3 sequence is 15 residues long. The CDR3 region is CASSTDQGNRETQYF. DNA of the CDR3: TGTGCCAGCAGCACCGACCAGGGGAACCGGGAGACCCAGTACTTC.

The chain joins TRBV11-2 to TRBJ1-4; D possibly corresponds to TRBD1 (5 bases). Germline CDR1 reads SGHAT; CDR2 reads FQNNGV. The CDR3 totals 13 residues. V was clipped by 3 bases and J by 3 bases, with 5 bases between them. This CDR3 is CASSLGANEKLFF. Written as DNA, the CDR3 is TGTGCCAGCAGCTTGGGGGCTAATGAAAAACTGTTTTTT.

This clone was seen only a few times. This rearrangement joins TRBV28 to TRBJ1-5; D call uncertain. Germline V gives CDR1 MDHEN, CDR2 SYDVKM. This CDR3 is 14 amino acids long. Trimming pared 2 bases from V and 5 bases from J, leaving 10 bases between. The CDR3 DNA reads TGTGCCAGCAGTTTAGTATCCGGTCATCAGCCCCAGCATTTT. It encodes CASSLVSGHQPQHF.

The chain links TRBV7-8 to TRBJ1-2; no reliable D call. CDR3 size: 16 residues. CDR1 and CDR2 (germline): SGHVS, FQNEAQ. V lost 1 base, J lost 0 bases, and 12 bases lay in between. The CDR3 region is CASSLEAAAPNYGYTF. DNA of the CDR3: TGTGCCAGCAGCTTAGAGGCCGCCGCCCCTAACTATGGCTACACCTTC.

CDR3 residues: CASSQDGWGGYTF. The CDR3 nucleotides are TGCGCCAGCAGCCAAGACGGATGGGGAGGCTACACCTTC. This chain links TRBV4-1 with TRBJ1-2; D is unresolved. V lost 0 bases, J lost 8 bases, and 10 bases lay in between. CDR3 size: 13 residues. CDR1 and CDR2 from the germline V gene are MGHRA and YSYEKL.

The chain carries TRBV7-9 and TRBJ1-4, with a possible D match to TRBD1 (6 bases). The V end lost 5 bases, the J end lost 3 bases, and 13 bases lay between the germline ends. This CDR3 spans 15 amino acids. Germline assignment: CDR1 SEHNR and CDR2 FQNEAQ (reference sequence). The CDR3 DNA follows: TGTGCCAGCAGCATTGGGACAAGACCTAATGAAAAACTGTTTTTT. This sequence encodes CASSIGTRPNEKLFF. Looking up the rest from reference TRBV7-9 and TRBJ1-4 gives the full variable domain: DTGVSQNPRHKITKRGQNVTFRCDPISEHNRLYWYRQTLGQGPEFLTYFQNEAQLEKSRLLSDRFSAERPKGSFSTLEIQRTEQGDSAMYLCASSIGTRPNEKLFFGSGTQLSVL.

This chain uses TRBV11-2 with TRBJ1-1, with no clear D. Trimming removed 5 bases at V and 7 bases at J, with 20 bases between. CDR3 length: 15 residues. Germline V gives CDR1 SGHAT, CDR2 FQNNGV. The CDR3 bases are TGTGCCAGCAGCCTCTTGACCGGACCTCGGGATGAAGCTTTCTTT. Translation gives CASSLLTGPRDEAFF.

This chain connects TRBV18 to TRBJ1-4, with a tentative D call TRBD1 (5 bases). The V end was cut by 1 base, the J end by 5 bases, with 11 bases between. There are 15 residues in the CDR3. Germline values: CDR1 KGHSH, CDR2 LQKENI. CDR3 sequence (DNA): TGTGCCAGCTCACCACAGGGGTTCCCAAATGAAAAACTGTTTTTT. This gives the protein CASSPQGFPNEKLFF.

The V gene is TRBV14, the J gene TRBJ2-2, with D unclear. The V end lost 1 base, the J end lost 6 bases, and 12 bases lay between the germline ends. The CDR3 loop spans 15 amino acids. Germline V CDR1 and CDR2: SGHDN, FVKESK. CDR3 protein: CASSQVGGVPGELFF. The CDR3 coding sequence is TGTGCCAGCAGCCAAGTGGGTGGAGTACCCGGGGAGCTGTTTTTT.

The chain joins TRBV5-5 to TRBJ1-1, with 8 bases that match TRBD1. CDR1 and CDR2 (germline): SGHKS, YYEKEE (reference sequence). Trimming cost V 2 bases and J 2 bases; bases outside gene matches: 11. The CDR3 extends over 17 amino acids. This CDR3 is CASSFPRGQGFNTEAFF. CDR3 nucleotide sequence: TGTGCCAGCAGCTTTCCTAGAGGACAGGGTTTTAACACTGAAGCTTTCTTT.

The rearrangement joins TRBV9 to TRBJ1-1; D not resolved. The CDR3 totals 13 residues. V was clipped by 0 bases and J by 1 base, with 4 bases between them. Germline CDR1 is SGDLS and CDR2 is YYNGEE. CDR3 sequence: CASSVEGNTEAFF. The CDR3 bases are TGTGCCAGCAGCGTAGAGGGGAACACTGAAGCTTTCTTT.

The chain recombines TRBV6-5 with TRBJ1-2; a weak D match, TRBD1 (5 bases). CDR3 length equals 15 residues. V was shortened by 0 bases and J by 13 bases, with 21 bases between the two germline ends. Per germline, CDR1 MNHEY and CDR2 SVGAGI. This CDR3 reads CASSYSNQGISSVTF. CDR3 sequence (DNA): TGTGCCAGCAGTTACTCGAACCAGGGTATTTCGTCGGTCACCTTC.

In this sample, this clone turned up a few times. The rearrangement joins TRBV5-6 to TRBJ2-7, with D unresolved. Trimming pared 1 base from V and 2 bases from J, leaving 7 bases between. In germline, CDR1 is SGHDT, CDR2 YYEEEE. This CDR3 has 13 amino acids. The CDR3 loop is CASSLRRAYEQYV. In DNA, the CDR3 is TGTGCCAGCAGCTTGAGGAGAGCCTACGAGCAGTACGTC.

This clone was picked up one time. The J gene is TRBJ2-3, the V gene TRBV10-3; D perhaps matches TRBD1 (5 bases). There are 14 residues in the CDR3. From germline, CDR1 is ENHRY and CDR2 SYGVKD. V dropped 2 bases and J dropped 0 bases, with 6 bases sitting between them. This CDR3 reads CAISEDSSTDTQYF. Here the CDR3 DNA reads TGTGCCATCAGTGAGGACAGCAGCACAGATACGCAGTATTTT.

The chain combines TRBV9 with TRBJ2-1; TRBD1 matches at 7 bases. After removal of 6 bases from V and 0 bases from J, the junction contained 3 bases not matched to a gene. Per germline, CDR1 SGDLS and CDR2 YYNGEE. There are 14 residues in the CDR3. The CDR3 nucleotides are TGTGCCAGCAATTCAGGGGGCTCCTACAATGAGCAGTTCTTC. As protein: CASNSGGSYNEQFF.

The V call is TRBV19, the J call TRBJ2-6; D gene ambiguous. Looked up from germline, CDR1 is LNHDA and CDR2 is SQIVND (reference sequence). This CDR3 contains 15 residues. Trimming removed 3 bases at V and 0 bases at J, with 6 bases between. DNA for the CDR3: TGTGCCAGTAGTATGGGTCCCTCTGGGGCCAACGTCCTGACTTTC. Translating it yields CASSMGPSGANVLTF.

The V call is TRBV13, the J call TRBJ1-2; a weak D match, TRBD1 (5 bases). CDR1 is PRHDT, CDR2 FYEKMQ, per germline (reference sequence). The CDR3 contains 14 residues. The germline V and J ends were trimmed by 3 bases and 2 bases, with 10 bases remaining between them. The CDR3 sequence: CASSFATVNYGYTF. CDR3 bases: TGTGCCAGCAGCTTCGCGACAGTAAACTATGGCTACACCTTC.

The chain carries TRBV3-1 (or the pseudogene TRBV3-2) and TRBJ1-3; D may be TRBD1 (6 bases). Germline-derived CDR1 and CDR2 are LGHDT and YNNKEL (reference sequence). Trimming removed 4 bases at V and 11 bases at J, with 18 bases between. The CDR3 length is 14 residues. The CDR3 DNA follows: TGTGCCAGCAGCCTTGGGACCCGGGGGACACCCATATATTTT. Protein sequence: CASSLGTRGTPIYF.

This chain connects TRBV5-4 to TRBJ1-2, with 7 positions matching TRBD1. Per the germline V gene, CDR1 is SGHNT and CDR2 is YYREEE (reference sequence). Losses at the gene ends were 5 bases for V and 7 bases for J; bases not matched to a gene: 11. This CDR3 region has 14 residues. The CDR3 loop is CASSSPGTAGGYTF. CDR3 in DNA: TGTGCCAGCAGTTCTCCCGGGACAGCGGGTGGCTACACCTTC. Variable domain in full (rest from reference TRBV5-4 and TRBJ1-2): ETGVTQSPTHLIKTRGQQVTLRCSSQSGHNTVSWYQQALGQGPQFIFQYYREEENGRGNFPPRFSGLQFPNYSSELNVNALELDDSALYLCASSSPGTAGGYTFGSGTRLTVV.

The V and J genes are TRBV9 and TRBJ1-1; the D gene is possibly TRBD1 (6 bases). Trimming shortened V by 0 bases and J by 9 bases, and 12 bases separated the two germline ends. The CDR3 contains 13 residues. Germline V CDR1 and CDR2: SGDLS, YYNGEE. CDR3 residues: CASSVGKGDKAFF. In DNA form, the CDR3 reads TGTGCCAGCAGCGTAGGAAAGGGGGATAAAGCTTTCTTT.

The genes are TRBV7-3 and TRBJ2-1, with 7 bases matching TRBD2. Germline CDR1 reads SGHTA; CDR2 reads FQGTGA. The V and J ends lost 0 bases and 7 bases, in that order; junction bases with no gene match: 6. The CDR3 sequence is 15 residues long. CDR3 DNA sequence: TGTGCCAGCAGCTTAACGGCGGGAGTGGGAAATGAGCAGTTCTTC. Translation gives CASSLTAGVGNEQFF. The variable domain in full, completed from reference TRBV7-3 and TRBJ2-1, reads GAGVSQTPSNKVTEKGKYVELRCDPISGHTALYWYRQSLGQGPEFLIYFQGTGAADDSGLPNDRFFAVRPEGSVSTLKIQRTERGDSAVYLCASSLTAGVGNEQFFGPGTRLTVL.

The chain couples TRBV28 to TRBJ1-3, with D maybe TRBD1 (5 bases). The V end lost 6 bases, the J end lost 4 bases, and 13 bases lay between the germline ends. Looked up from germline, CDR1 is MDHEN and CDR2 is SYDVKM. The length of the CDR3 is 14 residues. DNA for the CDR3: TGTGCCAGCAGCTCCCCGGGGCCCGGAAACACCATATATTTT. Amino acids: CASSSPGPGNTIYF.